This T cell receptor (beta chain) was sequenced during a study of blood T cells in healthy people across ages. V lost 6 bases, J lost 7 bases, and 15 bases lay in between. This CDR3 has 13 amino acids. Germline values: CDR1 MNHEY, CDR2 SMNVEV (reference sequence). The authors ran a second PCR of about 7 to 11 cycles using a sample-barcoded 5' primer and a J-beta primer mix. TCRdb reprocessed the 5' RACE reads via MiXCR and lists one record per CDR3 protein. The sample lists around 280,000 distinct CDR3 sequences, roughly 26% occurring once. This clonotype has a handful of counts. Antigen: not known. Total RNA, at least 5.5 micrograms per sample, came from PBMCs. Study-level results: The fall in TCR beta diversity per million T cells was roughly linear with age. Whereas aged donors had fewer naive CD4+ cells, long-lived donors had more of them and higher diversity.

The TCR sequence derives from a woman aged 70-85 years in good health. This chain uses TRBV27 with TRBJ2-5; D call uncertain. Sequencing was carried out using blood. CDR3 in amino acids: CASRWQPPGTQYF. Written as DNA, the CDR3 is TGTGCCAGCAGATGGCAGCCTCCGGGGACCCAGTACTTC.